Listed here are 13 T cell receptor beta chains from one sample, sequenced in a study of blood T cell repertoires in COVID-19. Sequencing used immunoSEQ multiplex PCR; TCRdb keeps in-frame clones, though not all of them. The top ten clones hold around 1.6% of a sample with 200,000 to 250,000 clones, 88% of them seen once. Sequences were obtained from peripheral blood. These receptors were collected from a man aged 18-30 years with active or convalescent COVID-19.

The chain uses TRBV7-2 and TRBJ2-3; 8 nucleotides match TRBD2. The CDR3 is 16 residues long. Germline V lookup: CDR1 SGHTA, CDR2 FQGNSA. V lost 5 bases and J lost 2; bases outside the gene matches: 9. In DNA form, the CDR3 reads TGTGCCAGCAGCAAAGAGGCTAGCGGGTCCACAGATACGCAGTATTTT. Its translation is CASSKEASGSTDTQYF.

This chain uses TRBV7-2 with TRBJ1-4; D call uncertain. Germline CDR1 is SGHTA and CDR2 is FQGNSA. The CDR3 contains 13 residues. The CDR3 reads CGGWFATNEKLFF. CDR3 nucleotide sequence: TGTGGCGGATGGTTTGCAACTAATGAAAAACTGTTTTTT.

The V gene is TRBV7-2, the J gene TRBJ1-2; D possibly corresponds to TRBD1 (5 bases). This CDR3 has 17 residues. CDR1 is SGHTA and CDR2 is FQGNSA in the germline V gene. Trimming cost V 5 bases and J 2 bases, with 21 bases left between them. CDR3: CASSLRVGGSKNYGYTF. In DNA, the CDR3 is TGTGCCAGCAGCCTCCGTGTGGGGGGGTCGAAGAACTATGGCTACACCTTC.

The rearrangement links TRBV5-1 to TRBJ2-7, with TRBD1 matching over 8 bases. V lost 0 bases, J lost 4 bases, and 9 bases stayed unmatched. Germline lookup yields CDR1 SGHRS and CDR2 YFSETQ. This CDR3 region has 16 residues. This CDR3 reads CASSLAGAGGLYEQYF. As DNA, the CDR3 is TGCGCCAGCAGCTTGGCGGGGGCAGGGGGCCTGTACGAGCAGTACTTC.

CDR3 sequence (DNA): TGTGCCAGCAGTGAAATGGCAGGGGGCTTCTACGAGCAGTACTTC. Translated, it gives CASSEMAGGFYEQYF. The chain uses TRBV2 and TRBJ2-7; 8 nucleotides match TRBD1. Germline V gives CDR1 SNHLY, CDR2 FYNNEI. The CDR3 has 15 amino acids. J was trimmed by 3 bases and V by 2 bases; bases with no gene match: 6.

This rearrangement joins TRBV28 to TRBJ1-3; D gene ambiguous. This CDR3 comprises 16 residues. Germline CDR1 and CDR2: MDHEN and SYDVKM. The ends were cut back, 7 bases at V and 0 bases at J, with 16 bases in the middle. CDR3 nucleotide sequence: TGTGCCAGCACTGAGGGTCGTCTTACCTCTGGAAACACCATATATTTT. Its translation: CASTEGRLTSGNTIYF.

This clone has more than one count but fewer than ten. V is TRBV2 and J is TRBJ1-5; 7 bases map to TRBD1. J gave up 7 bases and V 3 bases, and 6 bases lay outside the gene matches. The CDR3 spans 14 residues. Per germline, CDR1 SNHLY and CDR2 FYNNEI. The CDR3 protein is CASSDQGGGQPQHF. CDR3 coding DNA: TGTGCCAGCAGTGACCAAGGGGGCGGGCAGCCCCAGCATTTT.

The chain recombines TRBV11-2 with TRBJ1-1, with 7 bases that match TRBD1. The CDR3 length is 15 residues. The germline V gene has CDR1 SGHAT and CDR2 FQNNGV. V trimming: 5 bases; J trimming: 3 bases; junction bases outside the gene matches: 9. DNA for the CDR3: TGTGCCAGCAGCCAAGGCCTAGGGGGCGACACTGAAGCTTTCTTT. It specifies CASSQGLGGDTEAFF.

The V call is TRBV4-2, the J call TRBJ2-3; D is possibly TRBD2 (6 bases). The germline CDR1 and CDR2 sequences are LGHNA and YNFKEQ. CDR3 length: 14 residues. Deletions cut 1 base from V and 4 bases from J, with 9 bases between. The CDR3 loop is CASSQAGTPDTQYF. CDR3 in DNA: TGTGCCAGCAGCCAAGCGGGGACTCCAGATACGCAGTATTTT.

The chain links TRBV21-1 to TRBJ2-7; the listed D gene, TRBD1, was not tested against the DNA. TRBV21-1 is deemed a pseudogene. The CDR3 extends over 16 amino acids. The CDR3 loop is CASSTSPGTGGSEQYF. CDR3 nucleotide sequence: TGTGCCAGCAGCACCTCCCCCGGGACAGGGGGCTCCGAGCAGTACTTC.

The V call is TRBV28, the J call TRBJ2-7, with 10 bases fitting TRBD2. The CDR3 has 16 amino acids. V trimming: 1 base; J trimming: 5 bases; junction bases outside the gene matches: 8. From germline, CDR1 is MDHEN and CDR2 SYDVKM. The CDR3 region is CASSLLPSGRWDEQYF. DNA for the CDR3: TGTGCCAGCAGTTTATTGCCTAGCGGGAGATGGGACGAGCAGTACTTC.

This chain uses TRBV6-6 with TRBJ1-1; D unclear. Trimming cost V 7 bases and J 0 bases, with 9 bases left between them. There are 13 residues in the CDR3. Germline V gene sequence: CDR1 MNHNY, CDR2 SVGAGI (reference sequence). The CDR3 DNA reads TGTGCCAGCAACGGGGATTTGAACACTGAAGCTTTCTTT. Protein product: CASNGDLNTEAFF.

This chain uses TRBV7-2 with TRBJ2-7; TRBD1 matches 7 bases. The ends lost 0 bases at V and 6 bases at J; junction bases unmatched: 8. Germline CDR1 and CDR2: SGHTA and FQGNSA. The CDR3 consists of 15 residues. CDR3 coding DNA: TGTGCCAGCAGCTTAGCAGGGGGCGAGTGGAGCGAGCAGTACTTC. Translated, it gives CASSLAGGEWSEQYF.